Following are 25 T cell receptor beta chains from one sample sequenced in a study of T cell changes during pregnancy in multiple sclerosis. Method: immunoSEQ multiplex PCR; TCRdb's copy keeps in-frame clones and lacks some. The sample contains 40,000 to 45,000 clones, about 88% of which appear only once. The starting material was CD4+ T cells from peripheral blood mononuclear cells, obtained in the first trimester of pregnancy. Receptors were obtained from a female donor with multiple sclerosis, enrolled in a pregnancy study.

The chain carries TRBV18 and TRBJ2-7; 9 bases line up with TRBD1. This CDR3 spans 17 amino acids. V lost 2 bases, J lost 5 bases, and 13 bases stayed unmatched. Germline-derived CDR1 and CDR2 are KGHSH and LQKENI. CDR3: CASSPILPGTGTHEQYF. In DNA, the CDR3 is TGTGCCAGCTCACCAATACTACCCGGGACAGGGACCCACGAGCAGTACTTC.

The chain employs TRBV28 and TRBJ2-7; 8 bases fit TRBD2. This CDR3 comprises 13 residues. V shed 6 bases and J 0 bases; nucleotides not matched to a gene: 1. Per germline, CDR1 MDHEN and CDR2 SYDVKM. The CDR3 sequence is CASRSGSSYEQYF. In DNA form, the CDR3 reads TGTGCCAGCAGAAGCGGGAGCTCCTACGAGCAGTACTTC. The whole variable domain, remainder taken from reference TRBV28 and TRBJ2-7, is DVKVTQSSRYLVKRTGEKVFLECVQDMDHENMFWYRQDPGLGLRLIYFSYDVKMKEKGDIPEGYSVSREKKERFSLILESASTNQTSMYLCASRSGSSYEQYFGPGTRLTVT.

V gene TRBV29-1 combines with J gene TRBJ2-5; TRBD1 aligns across 9 bases. Germline lookup yields CDR1 SQVTM and CDR2 ANQGSEA. CDR3 length: 12 residues. V was clipped by 7 bases and J by 3 bases; unmatched bases: 3. The chain's CDR3 is CSARQGEETQYF. DNA of the CDR3: TGCAGCGCTCGACAGGGGGAAGAGACCCAGTACTTC.

The gene calls are TRBV7-2 and TRBJ1-2; TRBD1 aligns across 12 bases. Germline V lookup: CDR1 SGHTA, CDR2 FQGNSA. CDR3 length equals 15 residues. The ends lost 0 bases at V and 7 bases at J; junction bases unmatched: 3. DNA for the CDR3: TGTGCCAGCAGCTTAGCGGGACAGGGGGCGCCTGGCTACACCTTC. Translation: CASSLAGQGAPGYTF.

Only one count was recorded for this clone. The gene calls are TRBV5-4 and TRBJ2-7, with TRBD2 matching 8 bases. Germline CDR1 reads SGHNT; CDR2 reads YYREEE (reference sequence). V shed 2 bases, J shed 7 bases, and the junction held 8 bases outside the gene matches. The CDR3 runs 14 residues. The CDR3 sequence is CASSFGGLAGEQYF. CDR3 bases: TGTGCCAGCAGCTTCGGGGGGTTAGCGGGAGAGCAGTACTTC. Combining the CDR3 with reference TRBV5-4 and TRBJ2-7 gives the whole variable domain ETGVTQSPTHLIKTRGQQVTLRCSSQSGHNTVSWYQQALGQGPQFIFQYYREEENGRGNFPPRFSGLQFPNYSSELNVNALELDDSALYLCASSFGGLAGEQYFGPGTRLTVT.

The rearrangement uses TRBV6-5 and TRBJ2-2; 8 bases agree with TRBD1. Germline-derived CDR1 and CDR2 are MNHEY and SVGAGI. V was pared by 10 bases and J by 1 base, with 5 bases of the junction left unmatched. The CDR3 has 14 residues. CDR3 sequence reads: CATQGAGNTGELFF. Written as DNA, the CDR3 is TGTGCCACCCAGGGGGCCGGGAACACCGGGGAGCTGTTTTTT.

The genes are TRBV7-2 and TRBJ2-5; no clear D gene. Trimming removed 2 bases at V and 5 bases at J, with 12 bases between. Germline loops: CDR1 SGHTA, CDR2 FQGNSA. The length of the CDR3 is 14 residues. CDR3 DNA: TGTGCCAGCAGCTTATTGAATAGTCCGGAGACCCAGTACTTC. Protein: CASSLLNSPETQYF.

The chain employs TRBV7-2 and TRBJ1-3; 7 bases agree with TRBD1. CDR1 is SGHTA and CDR2 is FQGNSA in the germline V gene. This CDR3 has 17 residues. V dropped 5 bases and J dropped 0; count of bases not matched to a gene: 10. The CDR3 coding sequence is TGTGCCAGCAGCACCATCACAGGGGATTTCTCTGGAAACACCATATATTTT. It is translated as CASSTITGDFSGNTIYF.

The J gene is TRBJ2-7, the V gene TRBV5-1; 11 bases are shared with TRBD1. Germline-derived CDR1 and CDR2 are SGHRS and YFSETQ. CDR3 length equals 16 residues. The CDR3 is CVTSPDPGQGAYEQYF. The CDR3 nucleotides are TGCGTCACCAGCCCCGATCCGGGACAGGGGGCCTACGAGCAGTACTTC.

This chain connects TRBV16 to TRBJ1-2; TRBD1 matches at 8 bases. Germline V gene data show CDR1 as KGHSY and CDR2 as FQNENV. The length of the CDR3 is 13 residues. V shed 0 bases, J shed 8 bases, and the junction held 2 bases outside the gene matches. DNA for the CDR3: TGTGCCAGCAGCCAATCATCAGGGGGCGGCTACACCTTC. Translating gives CASSQSSGGGYTF.

This sequence joins TRBV18 and TRBJ2-1; the match to TRBD2 covers 13 bases. The germline V gene has CDR1 KGHSH and CDR2 LQKENI. V lost 2 bases and J lost 6; bases outside the gene matches: 4. The CDR3 runs 16 residues. DNA of the CDR3: TGTGCCAGCTCACCATATGGGACTAGCGGGACCAATGAGCAGTTCTTC. It specifies CASSPYGTSGTNEQFF.

Only one count was recorded for this clone. A read error may produce the germline difference seen at one junction end. The V gene is TRBV5-1, the J gene TRBJ2-7; TRBD1 is a possible D gene (6 bases). CDR1 SGHRS and CDR2 YFSETQ come from the germline V gene. The CDR3 has 13 amino acids. In nucleotides, the CDR3 is TGCGCCAGCAGCTTGGCCGGGACAAAATTAAGCGACTTC. It encodes CASSLAGTKLSDF.

The rearrangement links TRBV4-1 to TRBJ2-2; 10 nucleotides line up with TRBD2. Germline V gene lookup returns CDR1 MGHRA and CDR2 YSYEKL. There are 14 residues in the CDR3. Germline trimming cut 10 bases from V and 8 bases from J; bases unmatched to any gene: 10. The DNA for the CDR3 is TGCGCCACCGCCGGAGCTAGCGGGAGAGGGGAGCTGTTTTTT. This encodes CATAGASGRGELFF.

This clone was seen a few times. V is TRBV9 and J is TRBJ2-2; 15 bases agree with TRBD2. This CDR3 comprises 17 residues. Looked up from germline, CDR1 is SGDLS and CDR2 is YYNGEE. The ends lost 4 bases at V and 5 bases at J; junction bases unmatched: 6. CDR3 bases: TGTGCCAGCAGCAGGACTAGCGGGAGGGCGAGAACCGGGGAGCTGTTTTTT. This codes for CASSRTSGRARTGELFF. Supplemented by reference TRBV9 and TRBJ2-2, the full variable domain reads DSGVTQTPKHLITATGQRVTLRCSPRSGDLSVYWYQQSLDQGLQFLIQYYNGEERAKGNILERFSAQQFPDLHSELNLSSLELGDSALYFCASSRTSGRARTGELFFGEGSRLTVL.

The chain uses TRBV4-1 and TRBJ2-5; no clear D gene. Trimming removed 3 bases at V and 2 bases at J, with 7 bases between. The CDR3 sequence is 13 residues long. Germline-derived CDR1 and CDR2 are MGHRA and YSYEKL. The CDR3 loop is CASSQGAQETQYF. The CDR3 coding sequence is TGCGCCAGCAGCCAGGGCGCGCAAGAGACCCAGTACTTC.

The chain links TRBV5-1 to TRBJ1-2, with a possible D match to TRBD1 (5 bases). With 1 base removed from V and 4 bases from J, the gap between germline ends came to 11 bases. The CDR3 sequence is 14 residues long. Germline V CDR1 and CDR2: SGHRS, YFSETQ. The DNA for the CDR3 is TGCGCCAGCAGCTTGTACTGGGGGGGCTATGGCTACACCTTC. Its translation is CASSLYWGGYGYTF.

This chain uses TRBV25-1 with TRBJ2-7; D remains ambiguous. V was trimmed by 0 bases and J by 7 bases, leaving 10 bases between them. The CDR3 is 13 amino acids. The germline V gene has CDR1 MGHDK and CDR2 SYGVNS. The DNA of the CDR3 is TGTGCCAGCAGTGAATACTGGAGTGGGGAGCAGTACTTC. Its protein product is CASSEYWSGEQYF.

The chain links TRBV10-3 to TRBJ2-7, with 14 positions matching TRBD2. Germline values: CDR1 ENHRY, CDR2 SYGVKD. With 0 bases clipped from V and 4 bases from J, the junction kept 5 bases outside the gene matches. This CDR3 is 17 amino acids long. The CDR3: CAISESRLAGGRYEQYF. CDR3 sequence (DNA): TGTGCCATCAGTGAGTCAAGACTAGCGGGAGGGCGGTACGAGCAGTACTTC.

The chain links TRBV5-1 to TRBJ1-1, with 7 bases aligning to TRBD1. J gave up 1 base and V 0 bases, and 3 bases lay outside the gene matches. Looked up from germline, CDR1 is SGHRS and CDR2 is YFSETQ. The CDR3 has 15 amino acids. For the CDR3, the DNA is TGCGCCAGCAGCTTGGTGGCAGGGGGGAACACTGAAGCTTTCTTT. Amino acids: CASSLVAGGNTEAFF. The full variable domain, completed using reference TRBV5-1 and TRBJ1-1, is KAGVTQTPRYLIKTRGQQVTLSCSPISGHRSVSWYQQTPGQGLQFLFEYFSETQRNKGNFPGRFSGRQFSNSRSEMNVSTLELGDSALYLCASSLVAGGNTEAFFGQGTRLTVV.

The rearrangement links TRBV10-3 to TRBJ2-7; 8 bases are shared with TRBD2. Germline-derived CDR1 and CDR2 are ENHRY and SYGVKD. There are 11 residues in the CDR3. J was trimmed by 4 bases and V by 11 bases; bases with no gene match: 4. The CDR3 protein is CAASGSYEQYF. The CDR3 DNA is TGTGCCGCCAGCGGGAGTTACGAGCAGTACTTC.

This chain links TRBV27 with TRBJ1-1, with 7 bases lining up with TRBD1. There are 15 residues in the CDR3. V lost 5 bases and J lost 5; bases outside the gene matches: 11. Germline values: CDR1 MNHEY, CDR2 SMNVEV (reference sequence). CDR3 DNA sequence: TGTGCCAGCAGTCCCCTTGGGACAGCTGGGACTGAAGCTTTCTTT. Translated: CASSPLGTAGTEAFF.

This clone is labeled as medium-sized. The chain joins TRBV5-8 to TRBJ2-7; TRBD1 matches at 7 bases. CDR1 is SGHTS and CDR2 is YDEGEE in the germline V gene. The J segment lost 2 bases and the V segment lost 4 bases, leaving 9 bases of the junction unmatched. The CDR3 loop spans 15 amino acids. The CDR3 spells CASSQGGRATYEQYF. CDR3 sequence (DNA): TGTGCCAGCAGCCAAGGGGGCAGGGCAACCTACGAGCAGTACTTC. Together with reference TRBV5-8 and TRBJ2-7, the CDR3 gives the full variable domain: EAGVTQSPTHLIKTRGQQATLRCSPISGHTSVYWYQQALGLGLQFLLWYDEGEERNRGNFPPRFSGRQFPNYSSELNVNALELEDSALYLCASSQGGRATYEQYFGPGTRLTVT.

CDR3 residues: CSVTIAGGREQYF. The CDR3 DNA is TGCAGCGTTACAATAGCGGGAGGGCGTGAGCAGTACTTC. The chain joins TRBV29-1 to TRBJ2-7; 11 bases align to TRBD2. Germline CDR1 reads SQVTM; CDR2 reads ANQGSEA. Germline trimming cut 5 bases from V and 7 bases from J; bases unmatched to any gene: 7. The CDR3 length is 13 residues.

This clone was detected only once. This chain links TRBV7-9 with TRBJ2-7; TRBD1 matches at 9 bases. The CDR3 length is 19 residues. Germline-derived CDR1 and CDR2 are SEHNR and FQNEAQ (reference sequence). With V trimmed by 5 bases and J by 0 bases, 17 bases remained unmatched. CDR3 protein: CASSHRLDRGLSDSYEQYF. The CDR3 region has the DNA TGTGCCAGCAGCCACCGACTGGACAGGGGACTCAGTGACTCCTACGAGCAGTACTTC.

V gene TRBV4-1 combines with J gene TRBJ2-1; no clear D. With 4 bases removed from V and 2 bases from J, the gap between germline ends came to 15 bases. The length of the CDR3 is 16 residues. The germline CDR1 and CDR2 sequences are MGHRA and YSYEKL. CDR3 region: CASSRRVSETYNEQFF. The DNA of the CDR3 is TGCGCCAGCAGCCGACGGGTCAGCGAGACCTACAATGAGCAGTTCTTC.